This TCR beta chain stems from a study of vaccination effects on CD4 cells after COVID-19. Overall study: Each person got two doses of an mRNA SARS-CoV-2 vaccine, BNT162b2 or mRNA-1273. Samples came 142 and 148 days after COVID-19 diagnosis, before vaccination. Each culture well received a few million PBMC. These cells were then cultured in IMDM with about 10 IU/ml IL-2 and 10 ug/ml peptides.

TCRdb keeps only in-frame clones here, not all; method: immunoSEQ multiplex PCR. The data hold some 49,000 clones, with around four fifths observed a single time. A remark on this clone: Its matching antigen is unknown.

Trimming shortened V by 2 bases and J by 6 bases, and 14 bases separated the two germline ends. The CDR3 contains 15 residues. Germline V gives CDR1 SEHNR, CDR2 FQNEAQ (reference sequence). The authors isolated CD4+ T cells after ten to eleven days of culture. The authors replaced half the medium with IL-2 medium on days 3 and 7. Sequenced material: CD4+ T cells from PBMCs cultured without peptide, taken before COVID-19 vaccination. This clonotype was sampled from a human donor who had a prior SARS-CoV-2 infection. The rearrangement joins TRBV7-9 to TRBJ1-3; maybe TRBD1 (5 bases). The CDR3 reads CASSLLPGDENTIYF. CDR3 in DNA: TGTGCCAGCAGCTTACTTCCCGGGGACGAAAACACCATATATTTT.